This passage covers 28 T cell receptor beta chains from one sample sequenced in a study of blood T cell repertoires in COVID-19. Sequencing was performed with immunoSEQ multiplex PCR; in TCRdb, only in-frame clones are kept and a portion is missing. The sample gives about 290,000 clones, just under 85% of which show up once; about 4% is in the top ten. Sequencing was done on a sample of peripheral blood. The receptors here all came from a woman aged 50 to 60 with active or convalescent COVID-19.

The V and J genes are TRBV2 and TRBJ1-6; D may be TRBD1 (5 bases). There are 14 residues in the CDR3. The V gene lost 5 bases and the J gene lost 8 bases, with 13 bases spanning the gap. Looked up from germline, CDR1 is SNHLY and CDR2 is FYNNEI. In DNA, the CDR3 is TGTGCCAGCAGTCCCGGGACTCCGGATTCACCCCTCCACTTT. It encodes CASSPGTPDSPLHF.

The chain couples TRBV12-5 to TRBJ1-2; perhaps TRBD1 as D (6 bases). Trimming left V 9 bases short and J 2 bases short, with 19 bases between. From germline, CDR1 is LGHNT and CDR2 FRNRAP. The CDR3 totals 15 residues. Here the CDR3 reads CASGQLTRGNYGYTF. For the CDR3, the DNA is TGTGCTAGCGGACAGCTAACAAGAGGAAACTATGGCTACACCTTC.

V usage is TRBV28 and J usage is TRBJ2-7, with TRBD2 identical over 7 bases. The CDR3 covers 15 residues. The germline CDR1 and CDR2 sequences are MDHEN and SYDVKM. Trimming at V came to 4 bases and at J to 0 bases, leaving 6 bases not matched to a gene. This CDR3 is CASSSPSGPSYEQYF. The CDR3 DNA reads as TGTGCCAGCAGTTCCCCTAGCGGCCCCTCCTACGAGCAGTACTTC.

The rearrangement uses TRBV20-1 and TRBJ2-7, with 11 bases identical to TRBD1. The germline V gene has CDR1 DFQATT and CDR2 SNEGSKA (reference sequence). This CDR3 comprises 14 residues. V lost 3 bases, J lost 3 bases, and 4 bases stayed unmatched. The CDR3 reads CSASGDRGGYEQYF. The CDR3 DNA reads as TGCAGTGCTAGTGGGGACAGGGGGGGCTACGAGCAGTACTTC.

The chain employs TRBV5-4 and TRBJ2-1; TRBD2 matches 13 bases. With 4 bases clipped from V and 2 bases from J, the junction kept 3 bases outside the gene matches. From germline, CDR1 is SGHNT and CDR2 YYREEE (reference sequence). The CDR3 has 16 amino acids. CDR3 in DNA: TGTGCCAGCAGCGGAGGACTAGCGGGGGCCTACAATGAGCAGTTCTTC. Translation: CASSGGLAGAYNEQFF.

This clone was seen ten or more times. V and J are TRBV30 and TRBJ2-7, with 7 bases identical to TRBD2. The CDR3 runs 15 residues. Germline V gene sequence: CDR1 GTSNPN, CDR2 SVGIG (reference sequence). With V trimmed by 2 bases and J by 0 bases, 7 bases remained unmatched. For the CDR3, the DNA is TGTGCCTGGAGTAGGGCTAGCGGACTCTCCTACGAGCAGTACTTC. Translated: CAWSRASGLSYEQYF.

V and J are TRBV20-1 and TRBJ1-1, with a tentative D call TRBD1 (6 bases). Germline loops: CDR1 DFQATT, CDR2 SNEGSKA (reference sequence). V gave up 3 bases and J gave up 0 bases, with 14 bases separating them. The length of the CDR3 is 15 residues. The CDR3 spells CSASGRGSMNTEAFF. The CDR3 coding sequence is TGCAGTGCTAGTGGCAGGGGTTCCATGAACACTGAAGCTTTCTTT.

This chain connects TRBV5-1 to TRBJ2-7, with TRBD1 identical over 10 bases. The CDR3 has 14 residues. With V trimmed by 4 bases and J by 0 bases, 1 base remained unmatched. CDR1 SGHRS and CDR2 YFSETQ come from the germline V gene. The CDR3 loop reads CASSGTGVSYEQYF. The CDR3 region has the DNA TGCGCCAGCAGCGGGACAGGGGTCTCCTACGAGCAGTACTTC.

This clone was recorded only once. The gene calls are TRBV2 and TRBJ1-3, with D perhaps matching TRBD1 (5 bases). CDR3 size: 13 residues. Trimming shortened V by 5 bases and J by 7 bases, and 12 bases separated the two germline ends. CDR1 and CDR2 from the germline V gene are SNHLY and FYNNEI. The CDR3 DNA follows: TGTGCCAGCAGTTCGACAGAAGGGAACACCATATATTTT. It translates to CASSSTEGNTIYF.

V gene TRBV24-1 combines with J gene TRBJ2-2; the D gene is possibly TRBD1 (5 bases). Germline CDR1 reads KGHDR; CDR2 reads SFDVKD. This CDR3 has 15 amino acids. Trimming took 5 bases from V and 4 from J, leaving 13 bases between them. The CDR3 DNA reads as TGTGCCACCAGTGCGGCAAGGGGATTCACCGGGGAGCTGTTTTTT. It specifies CATSAARGFTGELFF.

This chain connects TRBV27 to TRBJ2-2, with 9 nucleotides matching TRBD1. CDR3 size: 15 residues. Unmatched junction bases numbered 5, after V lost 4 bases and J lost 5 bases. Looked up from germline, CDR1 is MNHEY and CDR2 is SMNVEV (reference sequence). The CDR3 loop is CASSSNRGPTGELFF. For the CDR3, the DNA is TGTGCCAGCAGTTCGAACAGGGGGCCTACCGGGGAGCTGTTTTTT.

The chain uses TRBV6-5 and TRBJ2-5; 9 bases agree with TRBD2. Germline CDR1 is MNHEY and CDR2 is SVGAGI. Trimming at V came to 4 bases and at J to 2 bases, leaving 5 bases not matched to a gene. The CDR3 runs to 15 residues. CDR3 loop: CASSSSGRSQETQYF. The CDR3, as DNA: TGTGCCAGCAGTTCGAGCGGGAGGTCTCAAGAGACCCAGTACTTC.

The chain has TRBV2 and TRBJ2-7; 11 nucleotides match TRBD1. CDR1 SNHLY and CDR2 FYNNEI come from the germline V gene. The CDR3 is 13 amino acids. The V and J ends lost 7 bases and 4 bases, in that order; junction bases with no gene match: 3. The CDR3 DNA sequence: TGTGCCAGCAAGGGACAGGGGGGGTACGAGCAGTACTTC. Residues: CASKGQGGYEQYF. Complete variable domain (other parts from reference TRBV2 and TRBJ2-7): EPEVTQTPSHQVTQMGQEVILRCVPISNHLYFYWYRQILGQKVEFLVSFYNNEISEKSEIFDDQFSVERPDGSNFTLKIRSTKLEDSAMYFCASKGQGGYEQYFGPGTRLTVT.

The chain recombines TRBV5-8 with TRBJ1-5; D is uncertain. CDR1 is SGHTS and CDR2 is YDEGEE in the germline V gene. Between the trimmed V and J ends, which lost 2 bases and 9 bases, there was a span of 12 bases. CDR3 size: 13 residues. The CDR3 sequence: CASSFDPEGPQHF. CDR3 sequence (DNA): TGTGCCAGCAGCTTCGACCCGGAGGGGCCCCAGCATTTT. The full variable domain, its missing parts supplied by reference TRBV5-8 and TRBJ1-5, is EAGVTQSPTHLIKTRGQQATLRCSPISGHTSVYWYQQALGLGLQFLLWYDEGEERNRGNFPPRFSGRQFPNYSSELNVNALELEDSALYLCASSFDPEGPQHFGDGTRLSIL.

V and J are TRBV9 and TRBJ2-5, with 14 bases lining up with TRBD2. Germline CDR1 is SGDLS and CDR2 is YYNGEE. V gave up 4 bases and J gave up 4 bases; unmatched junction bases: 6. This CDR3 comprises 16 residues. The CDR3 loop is CASSPRTSGGPETQYF. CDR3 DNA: TGTGCCAGCAGCCCCCGGACTAGCGGGGGGCCAGAGACCCAGTACTTC.

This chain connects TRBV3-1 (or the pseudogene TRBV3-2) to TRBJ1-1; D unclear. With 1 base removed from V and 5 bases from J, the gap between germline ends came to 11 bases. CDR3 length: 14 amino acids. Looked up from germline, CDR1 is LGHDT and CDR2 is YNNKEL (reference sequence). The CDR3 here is CASSQAGMVTEAFF. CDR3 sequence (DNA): TGTGCCAGCAGCCAAGCCGGGATGGTAACTGAAGCTTTCTTT.

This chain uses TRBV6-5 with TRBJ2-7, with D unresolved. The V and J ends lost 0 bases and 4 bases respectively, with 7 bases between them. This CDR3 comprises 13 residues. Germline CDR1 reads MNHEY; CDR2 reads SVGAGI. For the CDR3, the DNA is TGTGCCAGCAGTTACTCGCGGCGTTACGAGCAGTACTTC. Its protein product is CASSYSRRYEQYF.

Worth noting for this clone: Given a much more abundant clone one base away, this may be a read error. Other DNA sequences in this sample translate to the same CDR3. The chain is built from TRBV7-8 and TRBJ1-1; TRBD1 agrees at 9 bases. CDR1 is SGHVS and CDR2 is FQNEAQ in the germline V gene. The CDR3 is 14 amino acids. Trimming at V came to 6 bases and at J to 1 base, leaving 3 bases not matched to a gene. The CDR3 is CASSSGQGNTEAFF. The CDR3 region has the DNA TGTGCCAGCAGTTCGGGACAGGGGAACACTGAAGCTTTCTTT.

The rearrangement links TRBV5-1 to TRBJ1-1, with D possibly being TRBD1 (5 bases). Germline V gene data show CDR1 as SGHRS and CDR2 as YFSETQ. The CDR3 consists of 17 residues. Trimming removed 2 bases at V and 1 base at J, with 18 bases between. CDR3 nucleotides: TGCGCCAGCAGCTTCCTGGAAGGGGCTTTACGGAACACTGAAGCTTTCTTT. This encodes CASSFLEGALRNTEAFF.

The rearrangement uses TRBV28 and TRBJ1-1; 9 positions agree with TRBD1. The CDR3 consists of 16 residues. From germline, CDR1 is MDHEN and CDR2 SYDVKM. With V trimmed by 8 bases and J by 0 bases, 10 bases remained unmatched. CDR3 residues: CASGPGQGFMNTEAFF. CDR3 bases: TGTGCCAGCGGTCCGGGACAGGGATTTATGAACACTGAAGCTTTCTTT.

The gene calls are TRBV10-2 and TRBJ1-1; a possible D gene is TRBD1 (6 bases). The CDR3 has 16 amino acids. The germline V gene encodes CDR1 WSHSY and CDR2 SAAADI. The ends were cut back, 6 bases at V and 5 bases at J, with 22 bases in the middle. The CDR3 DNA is TGCGCCAGCAGGGAAATAGGGGGGGCTGCGGGAACTGAAGCTTTCTTT. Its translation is CASREIGGAAGTEAFF.

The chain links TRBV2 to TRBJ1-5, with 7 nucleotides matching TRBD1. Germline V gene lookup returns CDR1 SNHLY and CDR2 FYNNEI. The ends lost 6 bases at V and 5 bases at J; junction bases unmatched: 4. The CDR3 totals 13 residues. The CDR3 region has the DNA TGTGCCAGCAGCCGAGACAGGGATCAGCCCCAGCATTTT. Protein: CASSRDRDQPQHF.

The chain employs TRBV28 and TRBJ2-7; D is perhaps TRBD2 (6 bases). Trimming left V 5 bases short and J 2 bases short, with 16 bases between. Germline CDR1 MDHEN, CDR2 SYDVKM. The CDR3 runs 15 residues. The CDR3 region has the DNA TGTGCCAGCAGTACCGCAGGAATAGCGGCCTACGAGCAGTACTTC. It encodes CASSTAGIAAYEQYF.

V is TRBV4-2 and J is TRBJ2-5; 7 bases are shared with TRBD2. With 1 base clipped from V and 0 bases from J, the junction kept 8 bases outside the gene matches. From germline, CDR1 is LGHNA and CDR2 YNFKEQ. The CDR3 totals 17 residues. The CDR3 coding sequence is TGTGCCAGCAGCCAAGCTCCGAGGCTAGCGGACCAAGAGACCCAGTACTTC. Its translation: CASSQAPRLADQETQYF.

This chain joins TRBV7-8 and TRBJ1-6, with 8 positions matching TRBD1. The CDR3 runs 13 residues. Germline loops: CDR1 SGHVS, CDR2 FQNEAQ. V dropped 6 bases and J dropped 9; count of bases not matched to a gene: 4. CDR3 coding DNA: TGTGCCAGCAGAGGACAGGGTAGTTCACCCCTCCACTTT. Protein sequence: CASRGQGSSPLHF.

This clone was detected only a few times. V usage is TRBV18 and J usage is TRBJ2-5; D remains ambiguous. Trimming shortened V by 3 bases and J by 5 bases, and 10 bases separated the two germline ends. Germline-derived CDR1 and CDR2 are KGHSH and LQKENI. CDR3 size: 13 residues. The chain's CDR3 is CASSPPARETQYF. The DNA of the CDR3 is TGTGCCAGCTCACCGCCAGCGAGGGAGACCCAGTACTTC.

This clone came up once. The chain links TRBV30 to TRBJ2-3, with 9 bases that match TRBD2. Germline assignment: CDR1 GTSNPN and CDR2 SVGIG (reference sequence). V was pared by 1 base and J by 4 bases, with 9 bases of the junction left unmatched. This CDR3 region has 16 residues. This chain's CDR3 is CAWSEAGGSLADTQYF. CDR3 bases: TGTGCCTGGAGTGAGGCGGGAGGGTCCCTAGCAGATACGCAGTATTTT.

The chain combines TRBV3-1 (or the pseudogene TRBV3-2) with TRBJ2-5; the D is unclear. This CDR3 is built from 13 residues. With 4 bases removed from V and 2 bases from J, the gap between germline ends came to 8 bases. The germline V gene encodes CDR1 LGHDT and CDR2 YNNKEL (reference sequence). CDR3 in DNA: TGTGCCAGCAGCCCCCGACTTCAAGAGACCCAGTACTTC. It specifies CASSPRLQETQYF.